Shown below are 30 T cell receptor beta chains from a single sample sequenced in a study of blood T cell repertoires in COVID-19. Here immunoSEQ multiplex PCR was the method, and the copy in TCRdb shows in-frame clones only, minus some. The table lists some 100,000 clones, approximately 91% of them singletons, with 0.97% in the top ten. Sequencing was carried out using peripheral blood. These receptor sequences come from a man between 60 and 70 years old with acute or convalescent COVID-19.

The rearrangement joins TRBV6-5 to TRBJ1-2, with D hard to call. The CDR3 is 11 amino acids. Between the trimmed V and J ends, which lost 4 bases and 7 bases, there was a span of 7 bases. Germline V gene sequence: CDR1 MNHEY, CDR2 SVGAGI. This CDR3 reads CASSSGGGYTF. Here the CDR3 DNA reads TGTGCCAGCAGTTCGGGAGGTGGCTACACCTTC.

This chain uses TRBV7-3 with TRBJ2-1, with 9 bases that match TRBD1. Germline V lookup: CDR1 SGHTA, CDR2 FQGTGA. This CDR3 contains 17 residues. V was clipped by 2 bases and J by 7 bases; unmatched bases: 12. The CDR3 reads CASSLSGPGTGPNEQFF. CDR3 DNA: TGTGCCAGCAGCTTATCCGGTCCCGGGACAGGGCCAAATGAGCAGTTCTTC.

The V gene is TRBV4-2, the J gene TRBJ2-7, with TRBD1 identical over 8 bases. The CDR3 spans 14 residues. Germline CDR1 is LGHNA and CDR2 is YNFKEQ. J lost 3 bases, V lost 3 bases, and 4 bases had no gene match. The DNA of the CDR3 is TGTGCCAGCAGCCACGGACAGGGCCTCTACGAGCAGTACTTC. Protein: CASSHGQGLYEQYF.

V is TRBV19 and J is TRBJ1-4, with D uncertain. Trimming took 5 bases from V and 7 from J, leaving 17 bases between them. CDR3 size: 15 residues. CDR1 and CDR2 (germline): LNHDA, SQIVND (reference sequence). The CDR3 region is CASSVPTGILEKLFF. The DNA of the CDR3 is TGTGCCAGTAGTGTTCCTACCGGGATCCTTGAAAAACTGTTTTTT. Complete variable domain (other parts from reference TRBV19 and TRBJ1-4): DGGITQSPKYLFRKEGQNVTLSCEQNLNHDAMYWYRQDPGQGLRLIYYSQIVNDFQKGDIAEGYSVSREKKESFPLTVTSAQKNPTAFYLCASSVPTGILEKLFFGSGTQLSVL.

The V gene is TRBV3-1 (or the pseudogene TRBV3-2), the J gene TRBJ2-4; D remains unclear. The germline CDR1 and CDR2 sequences are LGHDT and YNNKEL (reference sequence). This CDR3 has 14 residues. V lost 1 base and J lost 6, with 10 bases in between. The CDR3 protein is CASSQGLNGNIQYF. The CDR3 region has the DNA TGTGCCAGCAGCCAAGGACTCAATGGAAACATTCAGTACTTC.

This chain joins TRBV27 and TRBJ1-6, with TRBD1 matching 8 bases. Germline loops: CDR1 MNHEY, CDR2 SMNVEV (reference sequence). Trimming cost V 3 bases and J 6 bases; bases outside gene matches: 1. This CDR3 has 14 residues. The CDR3 bases are TGTGCCAGCAGTTTTGACAGGGGTAATTCACCCCTCCACTTT. Protein: CASSFDRGNSPLHF.

The chain is built from TRBV3-1 (or the pseudogene TRBV3-2) and TRBJ1-1, with D possibly matching TRBD1 (5 bases). The V gene lost 4 bases and the J gene lost 11 bases, with 20 bases spanning the gap. This CDR3 is built from 14 residues. The germline gives CDR1 LGHDT, CDR2 YNNKEL (reference sequence). This CDR3 reads CASSLTFSGFGAFF. The CDR3 DNA reads as TGTGCCAGCAGCCTTACATTCTCAGGGTTCGGGGCTTTCTTT.

The rearrangement joins TRBV5-5 to TRBJ1-1, with no clear D. The germline V gene has CDR1 SGHKS and CDR2 YYEKEE (reference sequence). The CDR3 is 15 residues long. V lost 4 bases, J lost 0 bases, and 13 bases lay in between. The CDR3, as DNA: TGTGCCAGCAGCCCCCTGCGGGGAGTGAACACTGAAGCTTTCTTT. Protein: CASSPLRGVNTEAFF.

The CDR3 sequence: CASSLGRLSTDTQYF. The CDR3 coding sequence is TGTGCCAGCAGCTTAGGTCGTCTATCCACAGATACGCAGTATTTT. The chain employs TRBV7-2 and TRBJ2-3, with D unresolved. Germline V CDR1 and CDR2: SGHTA, FQGNSA. This CDR3 is built from 15 residues. The V end was cut by 1 base, the J end by 2 bases, with 10 bases between. Combining the CDR3 with reference TRBV7-2 and TRBJ2-3 gives the whole variable domain GAGVSQSPSNKVTEKGKDVELRCDPISGHTALYWYRQSLGQGLEFLIYFQGNSAPDKSGLPSDRFSAERTGGSVSTLTIQRTQQEDSAVYLCASSLGRLSTDTQYFGPGTRLTVL.

V is TRBV19 and J is TRBJ1-1; D uncertain. The CDR3 consists of 13 residues. Per germline, CDR1 LNHDA and CDR2 SQIVND (reference sequence). V was trimmed by 4 bases and J by 5 bases, leaving 11 bases between them. The CDR3 coding sequence is TGTGCCAGTAGTACAGGCGTACGGACTGAAGCTTTCTTT. Translated, it gives CASSTGVRTEAFF.

This clone turned up a few times. The chain combines TRBV28 with TRBJ2-7; 10 positions match TRBD2. V dropped 4 bases and J dropped 3; count of bases not matched to a gene: 6. CDR1 is MDHEN, CDR2 SYDVKM, per germline. CDR3 size: 15 residues. The CDR3 is CASSSSSGSIYEQYF. CDR3 DNA: TGTGCCAGCAGTTCGTCTAGCGGGAGTATCTACGAGCAGTACTTC.

The chain recombines TRBV27 with TRBJ2-5; D is unclear. Trimming stripped 6 bases from V and 2 bases from J, with 10 bases between. The CDR3 runs to 13 residues. Germline V gives CDR1 MNHEY, CDR2 SMNVEV (reference sequence). The chain's CDR3 is CASSPGFQETQYF. Written as DNA, the CDR3 is TGTGCCAGCAGCCCCGGGTTTCAAGAGACCCAGTACTTC.

The chain couples TRBV19 to TRBJ2-7, with D perhaps matching TRBD1 (6 bases). The CDR3 length is 12 residues. Germline V gene sequence: CDR1 LNHDA, CDR2 SQIVND (reference sequence). The V end lost 5 bases, the J end lost 3 bases, and 8 bases lay between the germline ends. The CDR3 region is CASSQGGYEQYF. CDR3 bases: TGTGCCAGTAGTCAAGGGGGCTACGAGCAGTACTTC.

The V call is TRBV27, the J call TRBJ2-5; 8 bases match TRBD1. Losses at the gene ends were 5 bases for V and 2 bases for J; bases not matched to a gene: 10. Germline loops: CDR1 MNHEY, CDR2 SMNVEV (reference sequence). The CDR3 extends over 16 amino acids. The CDR3 sequence is CASSRSGTGRQETQYF. The CDR3 nucleotides are TGTGCCAGCAGTCGATCCGGGACAGGAAGGCAAGAGACCCAGTACTTC.

The V gene is TRBV6-5, the J gene TRBJ1-2; D may be TRBD1 (6 bases). Germline V lookup: CDR1 MNHEY, CDR2 SVGAGI. With 0 bases removed from V and 0 bases from J, the gap between germline ends came to 11 bases. The CDR3 is 16 residues long. The CDR3 region has the DNA TGTGCCAGCAGTTACTCCCCGACAGGCGCTAACTATGGCTACACCTTC. Encoded protein: CASSYSPTGANYGYTF.

This chain links TRBV4-2 with TRBJ1-3; 11 nucleotides line up with TRBD1. Looked up from germline, CDR1 is LGHNA and CDR2 is YNFKEQ. Trimming took 0 bases from V and 4 from J; bases not matched to a gene: 8. The CDR3 runs to 18 residues. CDR3: CASSQDLGQGAGGNTIYF. The CDR3 region has the DNA TGTGCCAGCAGCCAAGATCTAGGACAGGGGGCAGGGGGAAACACCATATATTTT.

The chain joins TRBV9 to TRBJ1-1; the D gene is possibly TRBD1 (5 bases). Trimming removed 4 bases from V and 4 bases from J, with 14 bases in between. The V gene's germline CDR1 is SGDLS and CDR2 YYNGEE. The CDR3 runs 14 residues. CDR3 amino acids: CASSLGGVGTEAFF. CDR3 bases: TGTGCCAGCAGCCTTGGGGGGGTAGGCACTGAAGCTTTCTTT.

This sequence joins TRBV11-3 and TRBJ2-3; TRBD2 might be the D (6 bases). The CDR3 is 13 amino acids. Trimming stripped 0 bases from V and 9 bases from J, with 10 bases between. Germline V gives CDR1 SGHNT, CDR2 YENEEA. This chain's CDR3 is CASSLDVGGTQYF. The CDR3 coding sequence is TGTGCCAGCAGCTTAGATGTGGGGGGAACGCAGTATTTT.

The chain joins TRBV29-1 to TRBJ1-2; 9 bases match TRBD1. The V and J ends lost 4 bases and 8 bases, in that order; junction bases with no gene match: 11. CDR3 length: 14 amino acids. Germline V gene data show CDR1 as SQVTM and CDR2 as ANQGSEA. CDR3 sequence reads: CSVAVGQGGRGYTF. The CDR3, as DNA: TGCAGCGTTGCCGTGGGACAGGGAGGACGGGGCTACACCTTC.

This chain uses TRBV9 with TRBJ2-1, with a tentative D call TRBD2 (5 bases). V shed 0 bases and J shed 3 bases, with 10 bases lying between them. Germline lookup yields CDR1 SGDLS and CDR2 YYNGEE. This CDR3 spans 15 amino acids. This CDR3 reads CASSVGGLGYNEQFF. The CDR3 DNA is TGTGCCAGCAGCGTAGGCGGACTGGGCTACAATGAGCAGTTCTTC.

V usage is TRBV6-5 and J usage is TRBJ1-2, with a tentative D call TRBD1 (6 bases). Germline assignment: CDR1 MNHEY and CDR2 SVGAGI. The V end was cut by 6 bases, the J end by 0 bases, with 11 bases between. This CDR3 is 14 amino acids long. CDR3 DNA: TGTGCCAGCAGCGACGGACAGTCTAACTATGGCTACACCTTC. Protein sequence: CASSDGQSNYGYTF.

The V gene is TRBV5-4, the J gene TRBJ1-1; unclear D gene. Germline assignment: CDR1 SGHNT and CDR2 YYREEE (reference sequence). The CDR3 contains 15 residues. Trimming took off 4 bases at V and 0 bases at J, with 13 bases between the two ends. The CDR3 region is CASSRAPGLNTEAFF. CDR3 bases: TGTGCCAGCAGCCGGGCCCCGGGGTTGAACACTGAAGCTTTCTTT.

The J gene is TRBJ2-5, the V gene TRBV11-3, with a possible D match to TRBD2 (5 bases). Germline V gives CDR1 SGHNT, CDR2 YENEEA. The CDR3 is 17 amino acids. V lost 3 bases to trimming and J lost 0 bases, with 17 bases between them. CDR3 loop: CASSFGWRARHQETQYF. CDR3 DNA sequence: TGTGCCAGCAGCTTCGGTTGGCGGGCACGGCACCAAGAGACCCAGTACTTC.

The rearrangement links TRBV27 to TRBJ1-4, with TRBD1 matching over 7 bases. This CDR3 spans 16 amino acids. The trim removed 2 bases at V and 8 bases at J, leaving 11 bases unmatched. The germline gives CDR1 MNHEY, CDR2 SMNVEV (reference sequence). CDR3 residues: CASSLRLHRGSEKLFF. DNA of the CDR3: TGTGCCAGCAGTTTACGTCTCCACAGGGGATCGGAAAAACTGTTTTTT.

The J gene is TRBJ2-7, the V gene TRBV6-5, with 8 nucleotides matching TRBD1. CDR1 and CDR2 from the germline V gene are MNHEY and SVGAGI. V was pared by 7 bases and J by 0 bases, with 5 bases of the junction left unmatched. The CDR3 contains 14 residues. The CDR3: CASKGTGPSYEQYF. The CDR3 coding sequence is TGTGCCAGCAAAGGGACAGGCCCCTCCTACGAGCAGTACTTC.

CDR3 nucleotides: TGTGCCAGCAGTTCCCCGGGTGGGGGGGGCGCCGGGGAGCTGTTTTTT. It specifies CASSSPGGGGAGELFF. V is TRBV6-5 and J is TRBJ2-2; the D gene is possibly TRBD2 (7 bases). The CDR3 length is 16 residues. V was clipped by 4 bases and J by 6 bases, with 18 bases between them. Germline loops: CDR1 MNHEY, CDR2 SVGAGI.

The CDR3 DNA sequence: TGTGCCAGCAGCCAAGGGACAGCCTCTGGAAACACCATATATTTT. Protein product: CASSQGTASGNTIYF. This chain joins TRBV11-1 and TRBJ1-3, with 7 nucleotides matching TRBD1. Germline V gene lookup returns CDR1 SGHAT and CDR2 FQDESV (reference sequence). The CDR3 length is 15 residues. V was pared by 5 bases and J by 0 bases, with 4 bases of the junction left unmatched.

This chain connects TRBV7-2 to TRBJ2-3; 8 bases line up with TRBD2. The CDR3 consists of 15 residues. Trimming cost V 7 bases and J 7 bases; bases outside gene matches: 13. Germline V lookup: CDR1 SGHTA, CDR2 FQGNSA. Written as DNA, the CDR3 is TGTGCCAGCACCACCTCGAGCGGGAGAAAAAATACGCAGTATTTT. Translated, it gives CASTTSSGRKNTQYF.

The rearrangement joins TRBV2 to TRBJ1-1; TRBD1 matches 12 bases. V dropped 6 bases and J dropped 2; count of bases not matched to a gene: 7. CDR3 length: 16 amino acids. CDR1 and CDR2 from the germline V gene are SNHLY and FYNNEI. In DNA form, the CDR3 reads TGTGCCAGCAGACCCGGGACAGGGGGCTTTAACACTGAAGCTTTCTTT. It yields the protein CASRPGTGGFNTEAFF.

This sequence joins TRBV14 and TRBJ1-5, with 7 positions matching TRBD1. This CDR3 has 14 amino acids. From germline, CDR1 is SGHDN and CDR2 FVKESK. V dropped 4 bases and J dropped 7; count of bases not matched to a gene: 7. CDR3: CASSLRGMGQPQHF. CDR3 coding DNA: TGTGCCAGCAGCCTCAGGGGGATGGGACAGCCCCAGCATTTT.